This TCR beta chain was identified during a study of cytomegalovirus exposure and HLA in healthy donors. Notes on the study in general: Later analysis revealed greater clonal expansion in HLA-associated TCR beta chains than in equally common others. It was taken for granted in presence/absence analyses that sequencing depth across donors was roughly uniform. The authors later found most CMV-associated TCR beta chains appeared HLA-restricted. Researchers reportedly found TCR beta sequences accurately predicted most subjects' HLA-A and HLA-B alleles.

Germline V lookup: CDR1 SEHNR, CDR2 FQNEAQ (reference sequence). The CDR3 has 13 residues. The V end was cut by 7 bases, the J end by 0 bases, with 10 bases between. The study ran its PCR with 60 Vbeta and 13 Jbeta primers. Measured with immunoSEQ multiplex PCR; TCRdb has only the in-frame clones, and not every one. The sample contains roughly 220,000 clones, approximately 79% of which appear only once. Notes on this clone: Antigen specificity is unknown.

The chain employs TRBV7-9 and TRBJ2-7, with D perhaps matching TRBD1 (5 bases). The TCR was taken from a man aged 50-59 years in good health and CMV-seronegative. Specimen: PBMCs. CDR3 DNA: TGTGCCAGCACTATCAGGGACTCCTACGAGCAGTACTTC. Translation gives CASTIRDSYEQYF.